This TCR beta chain originates from a study of blood T cells in healthy people across ages (dated by TCRdb to the mid-2010s). Context from the whole study: Template switching captured roughly one uniquely barcoded TCR beta cDNA molecule per two T cells in model experiments. Using deep sequencing normalized with unique cDNA molecular identifiers, the study measured how TCR beta repertoire diversity changes with age. Donors were grouped into four age groups: young (average approximately 16 years), middle-aged (39), aged (around 66) and long-lived (just over 80). Using the same blood draw, the study looked at two additional independent replicas of 1 million unique cDNA reads for two donors, one aged 18 to 30 and the other aged 80 or older. Broader findings and caveats from the paper: Since profiling was done on bulk unsorted PBMCs, naive and antigen-experienced compartments could not be conclusively compared. The percentage of naive T cells measured by flow cytometry correlated strongly with observed TCR beta diversity. Compared with the aged group, the long-lived group had more naive CD4+ T cells, fewer expanded clones and increased TCR diversity, a pattern suggesting age selection. Donor CMV infection status was unknown, potentially confounding age-related changes in expanded clonotypes. As age increased, observed TCR beta diversity per million T cells dropped in a roughly linear way, and a significant reduction was already evident by age 40. Estimates of total diversity from one million sequenced T cells were regarded as lower bounds and underestimates.

The donors were under 40 Caucasian individuals from Russia, aged roughly 6 to 90 years, who were systemically healthy. Each donor gave ten milliliters of peripheral blood, collected into EDTA-treated Vacutainer tubes. Ficoll-Paque density-gradient centrifugation was used to isolate PBMCs, with at least 6 million per sample. Trizol reagent was used to extract total RNA from PBMCs, with at least 6 micrograms per sample. For every donor, flow cytometry on a PBMC aliquot measured the percentage of naive CD45RAhigh/CD27high T cells. The protocol used for the library was 5' RACE. The sequencer was an Illumina HiSeq 2500. The second PCR ran for about 6 to 12 cycles and used a J-beta primer mix along with a sample-barcoded 5' primer. A template-switch 5' adaptor carrying 12 random nucleotides introduced a unique molecular identifier onto each TCR beta cDNA molecule. Each sample yielded at least 2.5 million CDR3-containing paired-end reads. All of the RNA was converted into first-strand cDNA using the Mint cDNA synthesis kit, with a TRBC-specific oligonucleotide serving as the primer. Following uracil-DNA glycosylase treatment, a first 18-cycle PCR with universal primers M1SS and BC2_uni_R was performed on all cDNA. Per the original workflow: Normalization of each sample was performed by random selection of 1 million high-quality reads, each carrying a distinct molecular identifier. Reads with shared molecular identifiers were discarded instead of being binned into consensus sequences. MiTCR, with a Q25 quality threshold and the strictest error-elimination algorithm, was used for CDR3 identification, clonotype clustering and error correction. A nonparametric unseen species model with Euler transformation was used to estimate a lower bound on total TCR beta diversity. TCRdb reprocessed the public reads (quality trimming at Q25 with fastp, clone calling with MiXCR) and kept in-frame beta chains. For every CDR3 protein sequence, its rows merge into one entry that carries the most common genes and DNA. The V and J calls here are based on TCRdb, not the publication. The sample has approximately 760,000 distinct CDR3 sequences on record, approximately 25% of them singletons. 9.4% of the sample is taken by the ten largest.

As regards this clonotype: There is no known antigen for this receptor. Per-nucleotide qualities are absent, and no much larger clonotype sits a single base away.

The CDR3 holds 16 amino acids from the cysteine to the phenylalanine. Solely the CDR3 DNA is kept, with 48 bases framed from the first base. V has 8 bases trimmed and J has 2 bases trimmed; junction bases matching no gene number 9. CDR1 is given as ENHRY and CDR2 as SYGVKD, both from the germline V gene. This sample also appeared in a second study, on T cells of mothers and their children. The second publication reports: The donors were nine systemically healthy Caucasian individuals, made up of three mothers and their six children. cDNA synthesis used all of the extracted RNA, with around 1.6 ug of RNA in each 15 ul reaction. Sample barcodes and 2-4 random nucleotides were added via the M1S primer in the second PCR. Over 8 million TCR beta CDR3 reads were obtained for each mother, and 2.5 million to 3.5 million reads were obtained for each child. TCR recombination output is similarly shaped by thymic selection in related and unrelated pairs, with a minor effect exerted by inherited differences. Normalized repertoire overlap in related mother-child pairs was always slightly higher than in unrelated mother-child pairs, but the difference was never significant. No persistent microchimeric T cell clones were found, with a detection sensitivity of roughly 92 clones per million clonotypes. In the study, deep NGS was used to compare the TCR beta repertoires of mothers and children, and features distinguishing related mother-child pairs from unrelated individuals were sought. On average, the children were approximately 12 +/- 4 years old, while the mothers were 40 +/- 4 years old. After adapter ligation was performed with NEBNext reagents, the libraries were sequenced on an Illumina HiSeq 2000 with 100+100 nt paired-end reads. Mother and child libraries were prepared a month apart and sequenced in separate runs to prevent cross-contamination. Each donor had between about 450,000 and 2,100,000 distinct TCR beta clonotypes identified. Naive TCR beta clonotypes were estimated from low-frequency clonotypes matched to each donor's FACS-determined naive share, without sorting.

Material for sequencing was blood. The chain joins TRBV10-3 to TRBJ2-2; TRBD2 matches 9 bases in the middle. The source is a boy between 10 and 17 years old in good health. The CDR3 reads as follows: CAIRMRLAENTGELFF. The sequence in DNA is TGTGCCATCCGAATGAGACTAGCGGAAAACACCGGGGAGCTGTTTTTT.